What follows are 2 T cell receptor beta chains derived from one specimen sequenced in a study of T cell repertoires in cytomegalovirus infection (dated by TCRdb to 2018 to 2020). Reading the label with the study, this specimen's treatment or condition is: in vitro stimulation with specific CMV peptide epitopes to enrich CMV-specific T cells. Antigen specificity for these receptors is unknown. Sequencing used an Illumina HiSeq 1500. TCRdb cleaned the public reads at Q25 with fastp, built clones with MiXCR and kept in-frame beta chains. Every CDR3 protein is listed once, alongside the most common genes and DNA of its rows. In this sample the table shows roughly 920,000 distinct CDR3 sequences, about a third of which occur a single time. The ten largest clones represent 13% of the sample. This specimen consisted of cultured CD8+ T cells from PBMCs, obtained from culture after CMV antigen stimulation. The source is a human donor in good health (CMV status not recorded). Some clones in this sample may be carry-over from other donors' samples.

This chain connects TRBV25-1 to TRBJ1-4, with D possibly matching TRBD1 (6 bases). Germline values: CDR1 MGHDK, CDR2 SYGVNS. CDR3 size: 12 residues. Trimming stripped 7 bases from V and 6 bases from J, with 9 bases between. The CDR3 DNA is TGTGCCAGCAAGGGGGACTATGAAAAACTGTTTTTT. Translating it yields CASKGDYEKLFF.

This chain connects TRBV11-2 to TRBJ2-1, with 11 bases lining up with TRBD2. The CDR3 is 16 amino acids. J was trimmed by 5 bases and V by 5 bases; bases with no gene match: 8. Germline loops: CDR1 SGHAT, CDR2 FQNNGV. Written as DNA, the CDR3 is TGTGCCAGCAGCCAAGAGGAGACTAGCGGGAACAATGAGCAGTTCTTC. It encodes CASSQEETSGNNEQFF.